This is a list of T cell receptor beta chains from one sample in a study of early T cells in non-severe SARS-CoV-2 infection. TCRdb itself ran the 5' RACE reads through MiXCR, one entry per CDR3 protein. Seen here are around 35,000 distinct CDR3 sequences, approximately 5.9% observed once, and the top ten hold about 5.1%. Sequencing was carried out using whole blood. Receptor source: an adult who was a healthcare worker with PCR-confirmed SARS-CoV-2 infection or an uninfected control (not recorded which). The CDR3 runs from the conserved cysteine through the conserved F or W. A D gene is named only where the DNA matches it firmly. Some rows have no size entry. The others give once, few or many, or a class for an expanded clone.

TRBJ2-3	TRBV30	TRBD2	many	CASTGLAWSDTQYF	TGTGCCTCCACGGGACTAGCGTGGTCAGATACGCAGTATTTT
TRBJ2-7	TRBV4-1	NA	NA	CASSQDQGSAYEQYF	TGCGCCAGCAGCCAAGATCAGGGTTCGGCCTACGAGCAGTACTTC
TRBJ1-4	TRBV12-3/TRBV12-4	TRBD1	many	CASSLSGGTGIEKLFF	TGTGCCAGCAGTTTAAGCGGCGGGACAGGGATTGAAAAACTGTTTTTT
TRBJ2-1	TRBV14	TRBD2	few	CASRRTSGRAGNEQFF	TGTGCCAGCAGACGGACTAGCGGGAGGGCTGGTAATGAGCAGTTCTTC
TRBJ1-1	TRBV12-3/TRBV12-4	NA	many	CASSLVAGNTEAFF	TGTGCCAGCAGTTTAGTAGCAGGGAACACTGAAGCTTTCTTT
TRBJ2-7	TRBV6-6	NA	many	CASSYPRGGGYEQYF	TGTGCCAGCAGTTACCCCAGAGGGGGGGGATACGAGCAGTACTTC
TRBJ2-7	TRBV3-1	NA	few	CASSQLNYEQYF	TGTGCCAGCAGCCAATTAAACTACGAGCAGTACTTC
TRBJ2-1	TRBV18	TRBD2	many	CASSPRVGGVYNEQFF	TGTGCCAGCTCACCCCGAGTCGGGGGGGTCTACAATGAGCAGTTCTTC
TRBJ2-5	TRBV11-3	NA	NA	CASSLSRGQETQYF	TGTGCCAGCAGCTTGAGTAGAGGTCAAGAGACCCAGTACTTC
TRBJ2-2	TRBV6-5	TRBD2	few	CASGRAGVAGELFF	TGTGCCAGCGGGAGAGCGGGAGTCGCCGGGGAGCTGTTTTTT
TRBJ2-1	TRBV9	TRBD2	many	CASSTGPGLAGVGSYNEQFF	TGTGCCAGCAGCACAGGGCCGGGACTAGCGGGAGTCGGGTCCTACAATGAGCAGTTCTTC
TRBJ2-1	TRBV11-2	TRBD2	many	CASSPRLAVAYNEQFF	TGTGCCAGCAGCCCGAGACTAGCGGTGGCCTACAATGAGCAGTTCTTC
TRBJ1-5	TRBV12-3/TRBV12-4	NA	many	CASSSGINQPQHF	TGTGCCAGCAGTTCCGGGATCAATCAGCCCCAGCATTTT
TRBJ2-5	TRBV18	TRBD1	many	CASSPRQGSLQETQYF	TGTGCCAGCTCACCCCGACAGGGTTCGTTACAAGAGACCCAGTACTTC
TRBJ1-2	TRBV25-1	NA	many	CASRDLLGSGGYTF	TGTGCCAGCAGGGACCTCCTAGGATCGGGAGGCTACACCTTC
TRBJ2-7	TRBV5-1	NA	many	CASSLASSYEQYF	TGCGCCAGCAGCTTGGCGTCCTCCTACGAGCAGTACTTC
TRBJ2-7	TRBV7-9	NA	many	CASSLEGNPSYEQYF	TGTGCCAGCAGCTTAGAGGGGAATCCCTCCTACGAGCAGTACTTC
TRBJ2-3	TRBV7-6	TRBD1	many	CASSLVTGGEADTQYF	TGTGCCAGCAGCTTAGTGACAGGGGGTGAAGCAGATACGCAGTATTTT
TRBJ2-1	TRBV20-1	NA	medium-sized	CSARDWHNEQFF	TGCAGTGCTAGAGATTGGCACAATGAGCAGTTCTTC
TRBJ1-5	TRBV7-2	NA	many	CASSLAGHNQPQHF	TGTGCCAGCAGCTTAGCAGGGCACAATCAGCCCCAGCATTTT
TRBJ2-7	TRBV9	TRBD2	many	CASSVSSGRVVDEQYF	TGTGCCAGCAGCGTTTCTAGCGGGAGGGTAGTCGACGAGCAGTACTTC
TRBJ2-3	TRBV7-3	TRBD2	many	CASSPETSGSRDTQYF	TGTGCCAGCAGCCCCGAGACTAGCGGGAGCCGAGATACGCAGTATTTT
TRBJ2-7	TRBV25-1	NA	NA	CASSDPRDAYEQYF	TGTGCCAGCAGTGACCCCCGGGACGCCTACGAGCAGTACTTC
TRBJ2-3	TRBV28	TRBD1	many	CASSSGQLTDTQYF	TGTGCCAGCAGCTCGGGACAGCTCACAGATACGCAGTATTTT
TRBJ2-1	TRBV30	NA	many	CAWDIGGEQFF	TGTGCCTGGGATATAGGGGGTGAGCAGTTCTTC
TRBJ1-5	TRBV6-1	NA	many	CATVGEYGQPQHF	TGTGCCACCGTAGGGGAGTACGGTCAGCCCCAGCATTTT
TRBJ2-1	TRBV7-3	TRBD2	few	CASSLSGSSYNEQFF	TGTGCCAGCAGCTTAAGCGGGAGCTCCTACAATGAGCAGTTCTTC
TRBJ2-1	TRBV7-3	NA	many	CASSSNGGHEQFF	TGTGCCAGCAGCTCAAACGGGGGACATGAGCAGTTCTTC
TRBJ2-6	TRBV28	TRBD1	many	CASSFRQGWANVLTF	TGTGCCAGCAGTTTTCGACAGGGCTGGGCCAACGTCCTGACTTTC
TRBJ2-5	TRBV20-1	NA	many	CSARDRIMVASETQYF	TGCAGTGCTAGAGATCGTATCATGGTAGCGTCGGAGACCCAGTACTTC
TRBJ2-1	TRBV28	TRBD2	few	CASSSKTSGLPNEQFF	TGTGCCAGCAGTTCCAAAACTAGCGGACTCCCCAATGAGCAGTTCTTC
TRBJ2-3	TRBV20-1	NA	many	CSARVPASTDTQYF	TGCAGTGCTAGGGTCCCCGCCTCCACAGATACGCAGTATTTT
TRBJ2-3	TRBV10-3	TRBD2	NA	CAIRPGLAGPDTQYF	TGTGCCATCAGACCCGGACTAGCGGGACCAGATACGCAGTATTTT
TRBJ2-2	TRBV7-8	NA	many	CASRSYRSGELFF	TGTGCCAGCAGGAGCTACAGGTCCGGGGAGCTGTTTTTT
TRBJ2-1	TRBV20-1	TRBD2	many	CSARGTSGTSYNEQFF	TGCAGTGCTAGAGGTACTAGCGGAACTTCCTACAATGAGCAGTTCTTC
TRBJ2-3	TRBV7-8	NA	NA	CASSLLASHTDTQYF	TGTGCCAGCAGCTTACTAGCGTCTCATACAGATACGCAGTATTTT
TRBJ2-7	TRBV7-2	NA	few	CASSLEGLAYEQYF	TGTGCCAGCAGCTTAGAGGGACTGGCCTACGAGCAGTACTTC
TRBJ2-1	TRBV29-1	NA	many	CSVEEEGREFGYNEQFF	TGCAGCGTTGAAGAAGAGGGACGGGAGTTTGGGTACAATGAGCAGTTCTTC
TRBJ2-1	TRBV5-1	TRBD2	many	CASSLLAGGPDQFF	TGCGCCAGCAGCTTGCTAGCGGGAGGGCCAGACCAGTTCTTC
TRBJ1-1	TRBV7-9	NA	NA	CASSPEAFF	TGTGCCAGCAGCCCCGAGGCTTTCTTT
TRBJ2-6	TRBV19	NA	many	CASTDYRDSGANVLTF	TGTGCCAGTACCGACTACAGGGACTCTGGGGCCAACGTCCTGACTTTC
TRBJ1-3	TRBV12-3/TRBV12-4	NA	NA	CASSSGTGNTIYF	TGTGCCAGCAGTTCCGGGACTGGAAACACCATATATTTT
TRBJ2-1	TRBV28	NA	many	CASSPQVDFNEQFF	TGTGCCAGCAGTCCCCAGGTGGACTTCAATGAGCAGTTCTTC
TRBJ1-1	TRBV14	NA	many	CASSLLTGPTNTEAFF	TGTGCCAGCAGCCTCTTGACAGGCCCGACGAACACTGAAGCTTTCTTT
TRBJ1-3	TRBV29-1	NA	NA	CSVGLGNTIYF	TGCAGCGTTGGTCTGGGAAACACCATATATTTT
TRBJ2-1	TRBV4-1	TRBD2	many	CASSQREGLVHEQFF	TGCGCCAGCAGCCAACGGGAGGGCCTAGTCCATGAGCAGTTCTTC
TRBJ2-7	TRBV3-1	TRBD1	many	CASSQDFGTGSLEQYF	TGTGCCAGCAGCCAAGACTTCGGGACAGGGTCTCTCGAGCAGTACTTC
TRBJ2-6	TRBV12-3/TRBV12-4	NA	many	CASTLSGANVLTF	TGTGCCAGCACCCTCTCTGGGGCCAACGTCCTGACTTTC
TRBJ2-3	TRBV30	TRBD2	many	CARTGGSADTQYF	TGTGCCCGCACGGGGGGGTCTGCAGATACGCAGTATTTT
TRBJ2-1	TRBV7-3	TRBD2	many	CASSLTSGRRNEQFF	TGTGCCAGCAGCTTAACTAGCGGGAGGCGCAATGAGCAGTTCTTC
TRBJ2-7	TRBV6-5	NA	medium-sized	CASNAGENYEQYF	TGTGCCAGCAACGCCGGGGAGAACTACGAGCAGTACTTC
TRBJ2-2	TRBV19	TRBD2	many	CASSIRSGRAHTGELFF	TGTGCCAGTAGTATACGCAGCGGGAGGGCACACACCGGGGAGCTGTTTTTT
TRBJ2-7	TRBV4-1	TRBD2	many	CASSQGLAGAYEQYF	TGCGCCAGCAGCCAAGGGCTAGCGGGAGCGTACGAGCAGTACTTC
TRBJ1-1	TRBV30	NA	many	CAWSVHGRKNTEAFF	TGTGCCTGGAGTGTACACGGCAGGAAGAACACTGAAGCTTTCTTT
TRBJ1-1	TRBV6-1	NA	many	CASSLEGNTEAFF	TGTGCCAGCAGTCTAGAGGGGAACACTGAAGCTTTCTTT